This is a list of T cell receptor beta chains from one sample in a study of immune cell composition in non-small cell lung cancer. The assay was immunoSEQ multiplex PCR, and TCRdb's table has in-frame clones only and misses some. The data contain approximately 6,800 clones, more than 70% of them singletons. Source material: non-adjacent lung tissue. These receptors all come from a human donor with non-small cell lung cancer. Each CDR3 is given with its conserved first and last residue. The D gene is left open where the match is weak. Some rows mark clone size as missing; the rest say once, few, many or name a class of expanded clone.

D: TRBD2
V: TRBV15
J: TRBJ2-5
size: .
DNA: TGTGCCACCAGCAGACCGGGACTAGCAGAGACCCAGTACTTC
CDR3: CATSRPGLAETQYF

D: TRBD1
V: TRBV27
J: TRBJ1-1
size: few
DNA: TGTGCCAGCAGTCTCAGACAGGGGATCACTGAAGCTTTCTTT
CDR3: CASSLRQGITEAFF

D: .
V: TRBV7-9
J: TRBJ1-4
size: .
DNA: TGTGCCAGCAGCTTAGAGGGGGGGCTTTCAACTAATGAAAAACTGTTTTTT
CDR3: CASSLEGGLSTNEKLFF

D: TRBD1
V: TRBV27
J: TRBJ1-2
size: .
DNA: TGTGCCAGCAGTGGGGACAGCAACTATGGCTACACCTTC
CDR3: CASSGDSNYGYTF

D: .
V: TRBV28
J: TRBJ1-1
size: .
DNA: TGTGCCAGCAGTTTTTCTGGGCTCAAGACTGAAGCTTTCTTT
CDR3: CASSFSGLKTEAFF

D: .
V: TRBV5-4
J: TRBJ2-2
size: .
DNA: TGTGCCAGCAGCTCCGATATCGGGGTCACCGGGGAGCTGTTTTTT
CDR3: CASSSDIGVTGELFF

D: TRBD1
V: TRBV18
J: TRBJ1-5
size: .
DNA: TGTGCCAGCTCACCGGGGACAGGGGATCAGCCCCAGCATTTT
CDR3: CASSPGTGDQPQHF

D: .
V: TRBV5-1
J: TRBJ2-7
size: .
DNA: TGCGCCAGCAGCTTGTCAGGATTCAACGAGCAGTACTTC
CDR3: CASSLSGFNEQYF

D: .
V: TRBV19
J: TRBJ1-6
size: once
DNA: TGTGCCAGTAGTGGGGCCAAGGGGATATTTAATTCACCCCTCCACTTT
CDR3: CASSGAKGIFNSPLHF

D: TRBD1
V: TRBV6-1
J: TRBJ1-4
size: few
DNA: TGTGCCAGCAGTGAAGCAACGGGACAGGGGTCTGAAAAACTGTTTTTT
CDR3: CASSEATGQGSEKLFF

D: TRBD1
V: TRBV29-1
J: TRBJ1-2
size: .
DNA: TGCAGCGTTGAAGATAAGCCGGGACAGAGGAACTATGGCTACACCTTC
CDR3: CSVEDKPGQRNYGYTF

D: TRBD1
V: TRBV2
J: TRBJ2-7
size: .
DNA: TGTGCCAGCAGTCCCAGACCCCCGGGACAGGAAACCTACGAGCAGTACTTC
CDR3: CASSPRPPGQETYEQYF

D: TRBD1
V: TRBV11-3
J: TRBJ2-7
size: .
DNA: TGTGCCAGCAGCTTAGGTGACAGGGGGAGATACGAGCAGTACTTC
CDR3: CASSLGDRGRYEQYF

D: .
V: TRBV7-2
J: TRBJ2-7
size: .
DNA: TGTGCCAGCAGCTTAGCGGGCAGTCAAAACGAGCAGTACTTC
CDR3: CASSLAGSQNEQYF

D: .
V: TRBV6-5
J: TRBJ2-1
size: once
DNA: TGTGCCAGCAGTACCCGAGGGGGTCCCTACAATGAGCAGTTCTTC
CDR3: CASSTRGGPYNEQFF

D: TRBD1
V: TRBV7-9
J: TRBJ2-2
size: .
DNA: TGTGCCAGCAGCACTCTGGGGACAGGGGTGGACGGGGAGCTGTTTTTT
CDR3: CASSTLGTGVDGELFF

D: .
V: TRBV18
J: TRBJ1-3
size: .
DNA: TGTGCCAGCTCACCGTACGACTCTAGCTCTGGAAACACCATATATTTT
CDR3: CASSPYDSSSGNTIYF